This T cell receptor beta chain was recovered during a study of blood T cell repertoires in COVID-19. Study-wide background: Whether acute or convalescent, the COVID-19 samples came from the United States, Italy and Spain.

Exposed participants came across a COVID-19 case within 2 weeks before study entry. Deletions cut 6 bases from V and 1 base from J, with 13 bases between. This CDR3 is 15 amino acids long. CDR1 is KGHSH and CDR2 is LQKENI in the germline V gene. This clone was counted a few times. The sample has other DNA sequences that encode this CDR3 too. Sequencing was performed with immunoSEQ multiplex PCR; in TCRdb, only in-frame clones are kept and a portion is missing. Among about 200,000 clones listed, 83% were seen once. This TCR was recovered from a woman aged 50 to 65 who had been exposed to COVID-19. Sequencing was carried out using PBMCs or T cells enriched from blood (not recorded which). The V gene is TRBV18, the J gene TRBJ1-5, with a tentative D call TRBD1 (6 bases). The chain's CDR3 is CASSRGGQSNQPQHF. The CDR3 DNA reads TGTGCCAGCTCGCGAGGAGGACAGAGCAATCAGCCCCAGCATTTT.